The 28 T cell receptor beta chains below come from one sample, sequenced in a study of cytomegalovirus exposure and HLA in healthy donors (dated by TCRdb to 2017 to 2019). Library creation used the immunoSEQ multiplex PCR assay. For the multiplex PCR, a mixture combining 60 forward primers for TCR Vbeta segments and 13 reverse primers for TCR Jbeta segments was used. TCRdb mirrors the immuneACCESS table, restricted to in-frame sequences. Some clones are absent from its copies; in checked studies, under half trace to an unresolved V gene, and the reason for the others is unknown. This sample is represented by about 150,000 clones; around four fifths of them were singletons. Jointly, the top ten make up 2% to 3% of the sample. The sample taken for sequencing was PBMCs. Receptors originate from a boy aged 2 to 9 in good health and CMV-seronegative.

The CDR3 nucleotides are TGTGCCAGCAGCTTAGTCCGCGCTAGTGGCCCAGATACGCAGTATTTT. This gives the protein CASSLVRASGPDTQYF. This chain joins TRBV11-2 and TRBJ2-3; D remains unclear. V shed 1 base and J shed 4 bases, with 15 bases lying between them. The CDR3 consists of 16 residues. Germline assignment: CDR1 SGHAT and CDR2 FQNNGV.

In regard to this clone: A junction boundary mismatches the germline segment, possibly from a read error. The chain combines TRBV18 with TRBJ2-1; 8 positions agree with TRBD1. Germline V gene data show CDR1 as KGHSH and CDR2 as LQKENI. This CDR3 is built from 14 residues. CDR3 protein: CASSRQYLWTGIIF. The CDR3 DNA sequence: TGTGCCAGCTCACGACAATATCTTTGGACAGGGATTATCTTC.

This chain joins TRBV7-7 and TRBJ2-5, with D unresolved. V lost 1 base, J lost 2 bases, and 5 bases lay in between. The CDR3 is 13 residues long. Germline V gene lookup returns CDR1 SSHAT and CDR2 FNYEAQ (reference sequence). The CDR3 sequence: CASSLGQQETQYF. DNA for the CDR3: TGTGCCAGCAGCTTAGGGCAGCAAGAGACCCAGTACTTC.

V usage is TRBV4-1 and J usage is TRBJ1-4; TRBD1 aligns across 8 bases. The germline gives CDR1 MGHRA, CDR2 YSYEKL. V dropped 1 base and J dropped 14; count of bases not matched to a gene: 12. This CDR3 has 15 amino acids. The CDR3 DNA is TGCGCCAGCAGCCAAGGAGGCAGGGGGCGAGGGGTTCTGTTTTTT. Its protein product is CASSQGGRGRGVLFF.

CDR3 DNA: TGTGCCAGCAGCAACCAGGGGTTCTACGAGCAGTACTTC. Protein product: CASSNQGFYEQYF. The chain couples TRBV21-1 to TRBJ2-7; the tabulated D call, TRBD1, remains unverified against the DNA. TRBV21-1 is annotated as a pseudogene. The CDR3 extends over 13 amino acids.

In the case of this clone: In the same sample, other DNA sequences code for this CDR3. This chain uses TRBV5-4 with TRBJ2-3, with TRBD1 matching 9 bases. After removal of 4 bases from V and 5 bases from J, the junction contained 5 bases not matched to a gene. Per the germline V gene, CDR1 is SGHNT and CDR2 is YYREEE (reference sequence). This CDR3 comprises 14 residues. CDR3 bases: TGTGCCAGCAGCCAAGGACAGGGGAGAGATACGCAGTATTTT. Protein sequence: CASSQGQGRDTQYF.

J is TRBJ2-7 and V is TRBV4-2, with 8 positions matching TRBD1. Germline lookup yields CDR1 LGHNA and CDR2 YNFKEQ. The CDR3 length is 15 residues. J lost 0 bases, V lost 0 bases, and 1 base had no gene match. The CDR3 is CASSQEGQGSYEQYF. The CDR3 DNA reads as TGTGCCAGCAGCCAAGAAGGACAGGGCTCCTACGAGCAGTACTTC.

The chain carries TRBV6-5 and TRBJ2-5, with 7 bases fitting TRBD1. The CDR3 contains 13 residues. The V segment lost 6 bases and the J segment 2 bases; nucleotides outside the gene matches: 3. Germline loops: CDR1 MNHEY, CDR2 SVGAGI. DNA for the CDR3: TGTGCCAGCAGCAAGGGACAGCAAGAGACCCAGTACTTC. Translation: CASSKGQQETQYF.

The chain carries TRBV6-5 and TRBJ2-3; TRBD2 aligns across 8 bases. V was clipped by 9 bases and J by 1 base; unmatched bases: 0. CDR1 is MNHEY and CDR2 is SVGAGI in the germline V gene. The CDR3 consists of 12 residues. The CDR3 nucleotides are TGTGCCAGTAGCGGGGGCACAGATACGCAGTATTTT. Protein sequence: CASSGGTDTQYF.

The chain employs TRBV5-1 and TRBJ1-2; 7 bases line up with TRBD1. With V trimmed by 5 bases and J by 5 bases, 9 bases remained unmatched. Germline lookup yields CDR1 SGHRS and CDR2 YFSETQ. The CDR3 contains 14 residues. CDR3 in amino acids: CASRKWTGNYGYTF. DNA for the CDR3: TGCGCCAGCAGGAAGTGGACAGGAAATTATGGCTACACCTTC.

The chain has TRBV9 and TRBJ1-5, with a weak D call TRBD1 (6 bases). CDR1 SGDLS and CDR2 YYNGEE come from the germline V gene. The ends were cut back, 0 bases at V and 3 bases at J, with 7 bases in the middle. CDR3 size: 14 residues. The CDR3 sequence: CASSVGDTNQPQHF. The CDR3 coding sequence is TGTGCCAGCAGCGTAGGGGACACCAATCAGCCCCAGCATTTT.

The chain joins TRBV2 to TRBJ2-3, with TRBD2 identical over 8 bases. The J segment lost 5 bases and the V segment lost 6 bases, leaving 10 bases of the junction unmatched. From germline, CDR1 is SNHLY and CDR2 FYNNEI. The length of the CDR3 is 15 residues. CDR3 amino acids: CASRGTSRGRDTQYF. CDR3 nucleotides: TGTGCCAGCAGGGGGACTAGTCGGGGGAGAGATACGCAGTATTTT.

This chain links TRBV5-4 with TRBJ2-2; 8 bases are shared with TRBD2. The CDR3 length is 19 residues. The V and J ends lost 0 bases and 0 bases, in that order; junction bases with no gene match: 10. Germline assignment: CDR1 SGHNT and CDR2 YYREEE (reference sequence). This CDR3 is CASSLVSGLVLSNTGELFF. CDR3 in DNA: TGTGCCAGCAGCTTGGTTTCGGGACTAGTCCTATCGAACACCGGGGAGCTGTTTTTT.

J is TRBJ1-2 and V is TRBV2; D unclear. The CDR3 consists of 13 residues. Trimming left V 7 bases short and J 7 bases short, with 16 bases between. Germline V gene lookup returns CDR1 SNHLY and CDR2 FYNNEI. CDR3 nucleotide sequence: TGTGCCAGCAATTCCGGGAGAGTCCTTGGCTACACCTTC. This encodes CASNSGRVLGYTF.

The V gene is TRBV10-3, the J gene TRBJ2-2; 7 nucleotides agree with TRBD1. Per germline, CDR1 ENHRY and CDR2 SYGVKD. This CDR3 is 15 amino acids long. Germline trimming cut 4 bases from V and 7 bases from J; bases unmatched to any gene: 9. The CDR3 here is CAISGEQGLSGELFF. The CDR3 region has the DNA TGTGCCATCAGTGGTGAACAGGGGTTGAGCGGGGAGCTGTTTTTT.

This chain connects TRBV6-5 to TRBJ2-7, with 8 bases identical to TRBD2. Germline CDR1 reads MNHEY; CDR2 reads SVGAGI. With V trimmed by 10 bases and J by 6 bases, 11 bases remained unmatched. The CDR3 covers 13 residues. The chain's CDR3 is CATRGTRGSEQYF. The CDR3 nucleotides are TGTGCCACCAGAGGGACTAGAGGTAGCGAGCAGTACTTC.

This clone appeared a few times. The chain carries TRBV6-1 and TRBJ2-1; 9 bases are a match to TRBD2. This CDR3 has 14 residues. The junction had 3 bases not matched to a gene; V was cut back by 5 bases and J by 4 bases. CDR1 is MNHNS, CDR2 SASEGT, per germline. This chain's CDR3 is CASSRLAEYNEQFF. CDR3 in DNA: TGTGCCAGCAGTCGACTAGCGGAGTACAATGAGCAGTTCTTC.

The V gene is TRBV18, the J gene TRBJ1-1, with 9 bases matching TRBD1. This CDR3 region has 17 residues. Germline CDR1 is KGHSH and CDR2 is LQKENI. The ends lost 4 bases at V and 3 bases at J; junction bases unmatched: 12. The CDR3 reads CASSLTGTGLRDTEAFF. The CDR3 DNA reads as TGTGCCAGCTCACTAACCGGGACAGGGCTACGAGACACTGAAGCTTTCTTT.

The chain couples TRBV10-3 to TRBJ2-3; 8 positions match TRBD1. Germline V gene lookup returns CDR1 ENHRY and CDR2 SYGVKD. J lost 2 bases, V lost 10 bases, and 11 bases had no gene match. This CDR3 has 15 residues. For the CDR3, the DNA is TGTGCCACTAACCTCGGACAGGGCTACACAGATACGCAGTATTTT. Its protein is CATNLGQGYTDTQYF.

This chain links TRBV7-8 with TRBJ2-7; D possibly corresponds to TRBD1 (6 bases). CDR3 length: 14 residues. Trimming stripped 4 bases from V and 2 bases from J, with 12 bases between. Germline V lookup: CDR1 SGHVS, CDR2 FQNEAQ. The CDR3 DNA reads TGTGCCAGCAGCTATTGGACAGAAACCTACGAGCAGTACTTC. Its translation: CASSYWTETYEQYF.

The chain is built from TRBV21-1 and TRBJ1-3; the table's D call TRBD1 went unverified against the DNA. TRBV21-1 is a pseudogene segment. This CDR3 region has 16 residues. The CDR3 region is CASSKARTASGNTIYF. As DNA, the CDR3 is TGTGCCAGCAGCAAAGCGAGGACAGCCTCTGGAAACACCATATATTTT.

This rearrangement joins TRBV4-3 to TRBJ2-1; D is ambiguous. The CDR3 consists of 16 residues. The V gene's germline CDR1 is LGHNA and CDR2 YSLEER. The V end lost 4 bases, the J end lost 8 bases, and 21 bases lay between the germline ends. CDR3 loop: CASSPVGPDGFYEQFF. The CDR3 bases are TGCGCCAGCAGCCCGGTCGGCCCAGACGGGTTTTATGAGCAGTTCTTC.

The CDR3 loop is CASSHGGSGLASYNEQFF. The CDR3 DNA is TGTGCCAGCAGTCACGGGGGCTCGGGACTAGCCTCCTACAATGAGCAGTTCTTC. The genes are TRBV9 and TRBJ2-1, with 9 bases that match TRBD2. The V gene end was trimmed by 5 bases and the J gene end by 0 bases; junction bases not matched to a gene: 12. The CDR3 length is 18 residues. CDR1 and CDR2 from the germline V gene are SGDLS and YYNGEE.

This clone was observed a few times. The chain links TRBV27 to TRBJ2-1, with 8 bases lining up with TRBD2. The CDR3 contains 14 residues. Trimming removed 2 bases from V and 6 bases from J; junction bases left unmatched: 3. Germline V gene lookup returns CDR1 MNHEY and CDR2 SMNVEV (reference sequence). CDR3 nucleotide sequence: TGTGCCAGCAGTTTAAGCGGGAGAGTCAATGAGCAGTTCTTC. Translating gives CASSLSGRVNEQFF.

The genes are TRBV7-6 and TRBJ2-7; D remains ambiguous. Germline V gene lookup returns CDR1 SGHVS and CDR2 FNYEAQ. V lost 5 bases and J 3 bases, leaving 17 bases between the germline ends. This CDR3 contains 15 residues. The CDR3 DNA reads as TGTGCCAGCAGCGAAGAGGCCTCTTCGTTCTACGAGCAGTACTTC. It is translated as CASSEEASSFYEQYF.

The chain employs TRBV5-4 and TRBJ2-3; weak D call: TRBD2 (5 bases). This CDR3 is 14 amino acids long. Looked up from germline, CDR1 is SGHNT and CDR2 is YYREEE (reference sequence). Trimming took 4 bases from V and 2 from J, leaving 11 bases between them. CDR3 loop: CASSPPGYTDTQYF. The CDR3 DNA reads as TGTGCCAGCAGCCCCCCGGGGTACACAGATACGCAGTATTTT.

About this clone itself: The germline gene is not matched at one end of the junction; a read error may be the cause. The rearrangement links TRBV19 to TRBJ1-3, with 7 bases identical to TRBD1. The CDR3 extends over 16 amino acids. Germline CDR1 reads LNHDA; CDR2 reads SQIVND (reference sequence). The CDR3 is CASSRGTANSGNTIYF. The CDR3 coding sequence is TGTGCCAGCAGTAGAGGGACAGCCAACTCTGGAAACACCATATATTTT. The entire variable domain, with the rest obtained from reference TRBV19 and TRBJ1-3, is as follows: DGGITQSPKYLFRKEGQNVTLSCEQNLNHDAMYWYRQDPGQGLRLIYYSQIVNDFQKGDIAEGYSVSREKKESFPLTVTSAQKNPTAFYLCASSRGTANSGNTIYFGEGSWLTVV.

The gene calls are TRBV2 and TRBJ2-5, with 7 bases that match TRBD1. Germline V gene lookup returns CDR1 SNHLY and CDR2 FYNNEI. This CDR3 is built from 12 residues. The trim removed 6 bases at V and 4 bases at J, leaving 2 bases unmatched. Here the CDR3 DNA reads TGTGCCAGCAGAGACAGGGCAGAGACCCAGTACTTC. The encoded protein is CASRDRAETQYF.